Shown below are 21 T cell receptor beta chains from a single sample sequenced in a study of cytomegalovirus exposure and HLA in healthy donors (dated by TCRdb to about 2017). Receptors were amplified or captured by the immunoSEQ multiplex PCR assay. For the multiplex PCR, a mixture combining 60 forward primers for TCR Vbeta segments and 13 reverse primers for TCR Jbeta segments was used. TCRdb carries this immuneACCESS record with in-frame sequences only. Its versions omit some clonotypes, under half of them owing to an unresolved V gene in the studies checked, with the rest unexplained. Present in this sample are 150,000 to 200,000 clones, around 78% of which were seen just once. Together, the top ten hold under 4% of the sample. The sequenced sample was PBMCs. The receptors were sampled from a woman between 35 and 50 years old in good health and CMV-seronegative.

The chain links TRBV5-5 to TRBJ1-2; TRBD1 agrees at 7 bases. Looked up from germline, CDR1 is SGHKS and CDR2 is YYEKEE (reference sequence). There are 13 residues in the CDR3. With 8 bases clipped from V and 4 bases from J, the junction kept 8 bases outside the gene matches. CDR3 region: CASKGGAGYGYTF. CDR3 nucleotides: TGTGCCAGTAAAGGGGGCGCGGGCTATGGCTACACCTTC. Full variable domain (missing parts from reference TRBV5-5 and TRBJ1-2): DAGVTQSPTHLIKTRGQQVTLRCSPISGHKSVSWYQQVLGQGPQFIFQYYEKEERGRGNFPDRFSARQFPNYSSELNVNALLLGDSALYLCASKGGAGYGYTFGSGTRLTVV.

This clone was observed a few times. V usage is TRBV11-1 and J usage is TRBJ2-1, with 16 nucleotides matching TRBD2. The V and J ends lost 4 bases and 7 bases, in that order; junction bases with no gene match: 7. Germline V gene sequence: CDR1 SGHAT, CDR2 FQDESV (reference sequence). This CDR3 has 17 amino acids. CDR3 amino acids: CASSSEGLAGGPNEQFF. CDR3 DNA: TGTGCCAGCAGCTCGGAGGGACTAGCGGGGGGGCCGAATGAGCAGTTCTTC.

This chain connects TRBV4-1 to TRBJ2-3, with 14 bases aligning to TRBD2. The germline V gene encodes CDR1 MGHRA and CDR2 YSYEKL. Losses at the gene ends were 1 base for V and 1 base for J; bases not matched to a gene: 4. This CDR3 comprises 18 residues. The CDR3 reads CASSQGTSGGTGTDTQYF. The CDR3 DNA reads as TGCGCCAGCAGCCAAGGGACTAGCGGGGGGACGGGCACAGATACGCAGTATTTT.

This clone has more than one count but fewer than ten. This chain connects TRBV19 to TRBJ2-4; perhaps TRBD1 as D (6 bases). Germline V CDR1 and CDR2: LNHDA, SQIVND (reference sequence). Deletions cut 3 bases from V and 0 bases from J, with 15 bases between. The CDR3 is made up of 17 amino acids. The CDR3: CASSMQTGLLAKNIQYF. In nucleotides, the CDR3 is TGTGCCAGTAGTATGCAGACAGGCCTACTAGCCAAAAACATTCAGTACTTC. Complete variable domain (other parts from reference TRBV19 and TRBJ2-4): DGGITQSPKYLFRKEGQNVTLSCEQNLNHDAMYWYRQDPGQGLRLIYYSQIVNDFQKGDIAEGYSVSREKKESFPLTVTSAQKNPTAFYLCASSMQTGLLAKNIQYFGAGTRLSVL.

The chain carries TRBV6-5 and TRBJ1-4; 7 positions agree with TRBD1. V gave up 2 bases and J gave up 6 bases; unmatched junction bases: 3. The CDR3 totals 14 residues. Looked up from germline, CDR1 is MNHEY and CDR2 is SVGAGI. The DNA of the CDR3 is TGTGCCAGCAGTTACGACAGGGTGGATGAAAAACTGTTTTTT. This translates into CASSYDRVDEKLFF.

The chain joins TRBV6-5 to TRBJ2-2; tentatively, D is TRBD2 (5 bases). From germline, CDR1 is MNHEY and CDR2 SVGAGI. V lost 8 bases, J lost 0 bases, and 7 bases lay in between. The CDR3 is 13 amino acids. The CDR3: CASRGSNTGELFF. In nucleotides, the CDR3 is TGTGCCAGCCGGGGTTCGAACACCGGGGAGCTGTTTTTT.

This chain links TRBV20-1 with TRBJ1-1; a possible D gene is TRBD1 (5 bases). CDR1 and CDR2 (germline): DFQATT, SNEGSKA (reference sequence). V lost 1 base and J lost 7, with 7 bases in between. The CDR3 loop spans 11 amino acids. The CDR3 region is CSARGQFEAFF. CDR3 sequence (DNA): TGCAGTGCTAGAGGACAGTTTGAAGCTTTCTTT.

This chain uses TRBV25-1 with TRBJ1-3; no reliable D call. CDR1 is MGHDK and CDR2 is SYGVNS in the germline V gene. V dropped 2 bases and J dropped 2 bases, with 13 bases sitting between them. The CDR3 consists of 16 residues. The CDR3 sequence: CASSEPGSRAGNTIYF. Written as DNA, the CDR3 is TGTGCCAGCAGTGAACCTGGGAGTCGAGCTGGAAACACCATATATTTT.

V and J are TRBV29-1 and TRBJ1-1; perhaps TRBD1 as D (6 bases). Trimming left V 4 bases short and J 0 bases short, with 15 bases between. This CDR3 spans 15 amino acids. Per the germline V gene, CDR1 is SQVTM and CDR2 is ANQGSEA. The CDR3 DNA is TGCAGCGTTGCACAGGGTTGGGGCATGAACACTGAAGCTTTCTTT. Amino acid sequence: CSVAQGWGMNTEAFF.

This clone came up once. The sample carries other DNA sequences with the same CDR3. This chain links TRBV28 with TRBJ2-7; TRBD1 might be the D (6 bases). Trimming took off 4 bases at V and 1 base at J, with 8 bases between the two ends. The CDR3 runs to 13 residues. Germline CDR1 MDHEN, CDR2 SYDVKM. The CDR3: CASSSGQSYEQYF. The DNA for the CDR3 is TGTGCCAGCAGTTCCGGACAGTCCTACGAGCAGTACTTC.

The V and J genes are TRBV9 and TRBJ1-2; TRBD1 might be the D (5 bases). Trimming removed 0 bases at V and 8 bases at J, with 11 bases between. The CDR3 runs 13 residues. The germline V gene encodes CDR1 SGDLS and CDR2 YYNGEE. The CDR3 is CASSVAGGVGYTF. In nucleotides, the CDR3 is TGTGCCAGCAGCGTAGCCGGGGGGGTCGGCTACACCTTC.

The chain couples TRBV2 to TRBJ2-3, with D tentatively TRBD2 (5 bases). Per germline, CDR1 SNHLY and CDR2 FYNNEI. The CDR3 extends over 16 amino acids. V was trimmed by 6 bases and J by 0 bases, leaving 16 bases between them. This CDR3 reads CASREQAAPSTDTQYF. DNA of the CDR3: TGTGCCAGCAGGGAACAAGCGGCCCCTAGCACAGATACGCAGTATTTT.

This clone was counted a few times. CDR3 sequence: CASGQLGRETQYF. DNA of the CDR3: TGTGCCAGCGGCCAATTGGGGAGAGAGACCCAGTACTTC. This chain joins TRBV28 and TRBJ2-5; D is perhaps TRBD2 (5 bases). The CDR3 consists of 13 residues. The V gene lost 8 bases and the J gene lost 4 bases, with 14 bases spanning the gap. From germline, CDR1 is MDHEN and CDR2 SYDVKM.

The V gene is TRBV5-1, the J gene TRBJ2-5, with TRBD2 identical over 9 bases. The CDR3 loop spans 16 amino acids. With 0 bases clipped from V and 5 bases from J, the junction kept 8 bases outside the gene matches. Germline V gene data show CDR1 as SGHRS and CDR2 as YFSETQ. CDR3 region: CASSLAGAGGPETQYF. As DNA, the CDR3 is TGCGCCAGCAGCTTGGCCGGGGCGGGGGGGCCCGAGACCCAGTACTTC.

This clone was counted only a few times. The chain is built from TRBV4-2 and TRBJ1-6; 9 bases map to TRBD1. V was clipped by 1 base and J by 9 bases; unmatched bases: 1. Germline CDR1 is LGHNA and CDR2 is YNFKEQ. This CDR3 region has 14 residues. The CDR3 DNA reads TGTGCCAGCAGCCAAGCGGACAGGGGTTCACCCCTCCACTTT. Translated, it gives CASSQADRGSPLHF.

The chain couples TRBV7-2 to TRBJ2-3; D ambiguous. Trimming left V 5 bases short and J 4 bases short, with 13 bases between. The CDR3 contains 14 residues. Germline loops: CDR1 SGHTA, CDR2 FQGNSA. In DNA, the CDR3 is TGTGCCAGCAGCCCTAAACGAGTCGCAGATACGCAGTATTTT. Translating it yields CASSPKRVADTQYF. The variable domain in full, completed from reference TRBV7-2 and TRBJ2-3, reads GAGVSQSPSNKVTEKGKDVELRCDPISGHTALYWYRQSLGQGLEFLIYFQGNSAPDKSGLPSDRFSAERTGGSVSTLTIQRTQQEDSAVYLCASSPKRVADTQYFGPGTRLTVL.

This clone was found many times. The rearrangement uses TRBV4-1 and TRBJ1-2, with 10 bases fitting TRBD1. The CDR3 sequence is 16 residues long. Germline V gene sequence: CDR1 MGHRA, CDR2 YSYEKL. Trimming removed 0 bases from V and 2 bases from J; junction bases left unmatched: 3. The CDR3 reads CASSQDRGQGNYGYTF. The CDR3 bases are TGCGCCAGCAGCCAAGATCGGGGACAGGGGAACTATGGCTACACCTTC.

The CDR3 loop reads CASSSSRGTDTQYF. The CDR3 DNA reads as TGTGCCAGCAGCTCGTCCAGGGGTACAGATACGCAGTATTTT. The chain joins TRBV11-2 to TRBJ2-3; D may be TRBD1 (6 bases). Per the germline V gene, CDR1 is SGHAT and CDR2 is FQNNGV. Deletions cut 4 bases from V and 3 bases from J, with 11 bases between. CDR3 length: 14 residues.

This clone was seen just once. The chain has TRBV6-5 and TRBJ1-2; D may be TRBD1 (6 bases). CDR1 is MNHEY and CDR2 is SVGAGI in the germline V gene. The CDR3 is 14 amino acids. V gave up 1 base and J gave up 8 bases, with 14 bases separating them. The CDR3 protein is CASSYLQGGGGYTF. The CDR3 coding sequence is TGTGCCAGCAGTTACTTACAGGGCGGTGGGGGCTACACCTTC.

The chain links TRBV6-1 to TRBJ1-4; perhaps TRBD1 as D (5 bases). Germline V CDR1 and CDR2: MNHNS, SASEGT. The CDR3 sequence is 14 residues long. Trimming stripped 3 bases from V and 5 bases from J, with 10 bases between. CDR3 bases: TGTGCCAGCAGTGACGTCAGGGTGAATGAAAAACTGTTTTTT. Its protein product is CASSDVRVNEKLFF.

This chain links TRBV6-4 with TRBJ2-5; 13 nucleotides align to TRBD2. Germline lookup yields CDR1 MRHNA and CDR2 SNTAGT. V gave up 3 bases and J gave up 5 bases; unmatched junction bases: 6. The CDR3 is 16 amino acids. CDR3 region: CASSERTSGGRETQYF. Written as DNA, the CDR3 is TGTGCCAGCAGTGAGCGGACTAGCGGGGGCCGGGAGACCCAGTACTTC.